The sequence of this TCR beta chain was determined in a study of blood T cell repertoires in COVID-19. At the level of the study: Samples taken during acute and convalescent COVID-19 were collected in the United States, Italy and Spain. PBMCs, B-cell-depleted T cells, or T cells were the source of the cDNA or gDNA that made up the material.

Original analysis: Estimates of nucleated cell counts were drawn from the amplification of reference gene primers. Using immunoSEQ multiplex PCR, the repertoire was profiled, and TCRdb retains in-frame clones only, with some absent. That table gives V, J and clone size, and the DNA gave D and trimming. Here the sample spans about 120,000 clones, about 83% being singletons. The length of the CDR3 is 15 residues. CDR1 is MNHEY and CDR2 is SVGAGI in the germline V gene. The ends lost 7 bases at V and 3 bases at J; junction bases unmatched: 9. This sequence originates from a man in his sixties with acute or convalescent COVID-19. Sequencing was performed on peripheral blood. The chain recombines TRBV6-5 with TRBJ1-3; TRBD1 matches at 7 bases. CDR3 protein: CASTLDRVVGNTIYF. The DNA for the CDR3 is TGTGCCAGCACCCTCGACAGGGTTGTTGGAAACACCATATATTTT.